This T cell receptor beta chain originates from a study of shared clonotypes between healthy human individuals. Across the whole study: Researchers assigned three CD4 naive, three CD4 memory, two CD8 naive and one CD8 memory plate to each donor.

This clone was seen once. Profiling relied on immunoSEQ multiplex PCR, and the TCRdb table lists in-frame clones only, not all of them. The sample shows about 680,000 clones, approximately 90% of them seen only once. In the naive CD8 group, cells lacked CD45RO and were positively selected for CCR7, so terminally differentiated effector memory CD45RA+ cells were left out. Trimming at V came to 5 bases and at J to 6 bases, leaving 16 bases not matched to a gene. There are 20 residues in the CDR3. CDR1 and CDR2 (germline): MDHEN, SYDVKM. This clonotype was sampled from a man younger than 45 in good health. Sequencing was carried out using naive CD8+ T cells sorted from blood. The chain combines TRBV28 with TRBJ2-1, with TRBD2 matching over 16 bases. The CDR3 region is CASSPPTGTSGRASGNEQFF. The CDR3 nucleotides are TGTGCCAGCAGTCCCCCCACCGGGACTAGCGGGAGGGCCTCGGGCAATGAGCAGTTCTTC.